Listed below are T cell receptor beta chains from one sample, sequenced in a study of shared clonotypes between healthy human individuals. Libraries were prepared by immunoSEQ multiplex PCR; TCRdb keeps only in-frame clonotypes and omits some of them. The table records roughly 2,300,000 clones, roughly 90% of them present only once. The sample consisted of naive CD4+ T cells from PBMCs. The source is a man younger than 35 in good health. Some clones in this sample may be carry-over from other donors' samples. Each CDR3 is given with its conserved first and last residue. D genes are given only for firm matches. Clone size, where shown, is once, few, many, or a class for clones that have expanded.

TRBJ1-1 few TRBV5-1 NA CASSPGTEAFF TGCGCCAGCAGCCCAGGGACAGAAGCTTTCTTT
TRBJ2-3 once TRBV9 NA CASSPRPSAADTQYF TGTGCCAGCAGCCCCCGGCCTAGCGCGGCAGATACGCAGTATTTT
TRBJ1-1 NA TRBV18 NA CASSPRGSGMNTEAFF TGTGCCAGCTCACCACGGGGGTCAGGGATGAACACTGAAGCTTTCTTT
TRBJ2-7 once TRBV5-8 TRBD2 CASSSSGRIVDEQYF TGTGCCAGCAGCTCTAGCGGGAGAATCGTTGACGAGCAGTACTTC
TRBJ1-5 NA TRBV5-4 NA CASSSGSNQPQHF TGTGCCAGCAGCTCAGGTAGCAATCAGCCCCAGCATTTT
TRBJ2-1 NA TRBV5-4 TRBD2 CASSRRDQSGGEQFF TGTGCCAGCAGCCGCCGGGACCAAAGCGGGGGTGAGCAGTTCTTC
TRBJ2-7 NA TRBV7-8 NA CASSLVRGGPHLSYEQYF TGTGCCAGCAGCTTAGTACGGGGTGGGCCCCACCTCTCCTACGAGCAGTACTTC
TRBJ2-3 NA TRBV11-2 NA CASSLMRLTTDTQYF TGTGCCAGCAGCTTAATGAGACTTACCACAGATACGCAGTATTTT
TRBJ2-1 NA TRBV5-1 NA CASQFAASSYNEQFF TGCGCCAGCCAATTCGCGGCGAGCTCCTACAATGAGCAGTTCTTC
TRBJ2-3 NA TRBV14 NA CASSQGSSVGPYTDTQYF TGTGCCAGCAGCCAAGGCTCCTCAGTGGGACCTTACACAGATACGCAGTATTTT
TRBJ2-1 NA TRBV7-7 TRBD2 CASSRTSGIYNEQFF TGTGCCAGCAGCAGGACTAGCGGGATTTACAATGAGCAGTTCTTC
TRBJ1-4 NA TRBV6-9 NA CASNLGGDDNEKLFF TGTGCCAGCAACCTGGGAGGGGACGATAATGAAAAACTGTTTTTT
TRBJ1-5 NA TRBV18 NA CASSASGHTSNQPQHF TGTGCCAGCTCAGCCTCGGGACATACTAGCAATCAGCCCCAGCATTTT
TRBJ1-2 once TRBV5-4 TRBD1 CASSPQGGHGYTF TGTGCCAGCAGCCCACAGGGGGGGCACGGCTACACCTTC
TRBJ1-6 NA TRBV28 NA CASSFLGVGSPLHF TGTGCCAGCAGTTTCCTGGGGGTGGGTTCACCCCTCCACTTT
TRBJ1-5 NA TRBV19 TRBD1 CASSRDRGNQPQHF TGTGCCAGTAGCAGGGACAGGGGCAATCAGCCCCAGCATTTT
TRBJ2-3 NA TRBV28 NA CASSTQGWGGGVADTQYF TGTGCCAGCAGTACCCAAGGGTGGGGGGGCGGAGTAGCAGATACGCAGTATTTT